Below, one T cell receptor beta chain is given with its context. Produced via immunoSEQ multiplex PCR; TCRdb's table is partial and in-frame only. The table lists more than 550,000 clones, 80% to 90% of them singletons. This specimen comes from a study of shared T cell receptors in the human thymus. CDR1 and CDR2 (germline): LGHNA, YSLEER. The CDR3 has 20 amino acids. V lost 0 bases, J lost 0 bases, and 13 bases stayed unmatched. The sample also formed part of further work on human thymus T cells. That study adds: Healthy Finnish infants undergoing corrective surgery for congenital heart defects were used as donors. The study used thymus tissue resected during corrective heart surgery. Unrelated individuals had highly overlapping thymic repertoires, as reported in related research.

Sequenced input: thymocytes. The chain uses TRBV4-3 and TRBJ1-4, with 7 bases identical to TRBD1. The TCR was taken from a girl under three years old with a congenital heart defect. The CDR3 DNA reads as TGCGCCAGCAGCCAAGATAGCAGTAGGGGGCCAAAGGCAACTAATGAAAAACTGTTTTTT. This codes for CASSQDSSRGPKATNEKLFF.